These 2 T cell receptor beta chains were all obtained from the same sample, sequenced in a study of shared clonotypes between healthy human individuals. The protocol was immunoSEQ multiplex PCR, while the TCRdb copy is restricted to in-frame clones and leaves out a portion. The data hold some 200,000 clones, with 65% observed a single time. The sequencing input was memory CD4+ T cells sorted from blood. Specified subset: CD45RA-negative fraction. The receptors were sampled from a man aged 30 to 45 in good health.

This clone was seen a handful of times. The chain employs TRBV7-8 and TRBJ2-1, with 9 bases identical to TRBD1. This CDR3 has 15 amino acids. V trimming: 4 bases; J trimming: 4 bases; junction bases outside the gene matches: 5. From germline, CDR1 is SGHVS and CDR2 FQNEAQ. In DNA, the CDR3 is TGTGCCAGCAGCTCCACAGGGGGCACGTACAATGAGCAGTTCTTC. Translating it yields CASSSTGGTYNEQFF. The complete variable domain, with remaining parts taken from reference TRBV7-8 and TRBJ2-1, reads GAGVSQSPRYKVAKRGQDVALRCDPISGHVSLFWYQQALGQGPEFLTYFQNEAQLDKSGLPSDRFFAERPEGSVSTLKIQRTQQEDSAVYLCASSSTGGTYNEQFFGPGTRLTVL.

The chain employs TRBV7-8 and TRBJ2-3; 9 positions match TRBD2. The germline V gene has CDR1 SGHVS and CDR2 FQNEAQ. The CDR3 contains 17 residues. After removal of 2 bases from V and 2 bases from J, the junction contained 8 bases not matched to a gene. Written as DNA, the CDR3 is TGTGCCAGCAGCTTATTGCCTGGACTAGCGCTCACAGATACGCAGTATTTT. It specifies CASSLLPGLALTDTQYF.